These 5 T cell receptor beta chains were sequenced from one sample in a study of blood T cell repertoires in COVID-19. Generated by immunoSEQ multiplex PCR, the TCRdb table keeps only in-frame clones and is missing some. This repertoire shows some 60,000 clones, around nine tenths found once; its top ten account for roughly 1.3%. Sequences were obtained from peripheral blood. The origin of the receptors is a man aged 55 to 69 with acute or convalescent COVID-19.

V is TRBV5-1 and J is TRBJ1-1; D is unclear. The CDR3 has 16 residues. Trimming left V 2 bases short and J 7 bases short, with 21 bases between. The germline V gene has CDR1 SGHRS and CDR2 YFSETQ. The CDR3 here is CASSFDPPVNGGEAFF. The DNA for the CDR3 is TGCGCCAGCAGCTTTGACCCCCCAGTGAACGGCGGTGAAGCTTTCTTT.

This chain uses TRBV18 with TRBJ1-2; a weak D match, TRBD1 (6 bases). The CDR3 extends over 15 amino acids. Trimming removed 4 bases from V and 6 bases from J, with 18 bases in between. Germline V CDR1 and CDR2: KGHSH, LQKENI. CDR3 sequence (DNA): TGTGCCAGCTCACAACAAGGACAGCCATCCGATGGCTACACCTTC. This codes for CASSQQGQPSDGYTF.

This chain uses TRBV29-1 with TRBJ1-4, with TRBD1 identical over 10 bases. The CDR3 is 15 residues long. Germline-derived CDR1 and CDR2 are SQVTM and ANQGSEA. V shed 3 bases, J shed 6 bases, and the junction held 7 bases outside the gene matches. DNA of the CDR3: TGCAGCGTTGAGGGGGACAGGGGTTCGGATGAAAAACTGTTTTTT. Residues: CSVEGDRGSDEKLFF.

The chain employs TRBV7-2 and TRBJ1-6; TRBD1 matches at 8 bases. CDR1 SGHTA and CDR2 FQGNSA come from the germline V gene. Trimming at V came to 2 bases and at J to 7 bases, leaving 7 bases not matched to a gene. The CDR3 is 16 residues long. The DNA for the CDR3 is TGTGCCAGCAGCTTAACACTGACAGGGGCGAATTCACCCCTCCACTTT. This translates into CASSLTLTGANSPLHF.

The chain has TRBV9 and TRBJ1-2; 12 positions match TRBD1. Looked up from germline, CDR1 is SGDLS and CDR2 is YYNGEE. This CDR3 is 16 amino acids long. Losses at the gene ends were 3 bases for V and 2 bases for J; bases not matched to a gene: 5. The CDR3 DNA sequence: TGTGCCAGCAGCGGGGGACAGGGGGCGAGGAACTATGGCTACACCTTC. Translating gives CASSGGQGARNYGYTF.